The 2 T cell receptor beta chains in this list originate from one sample, sequenced in a study of OX40 agonist ivuxolimab in advanced cancers. The library was prepared using the immunoSEQ multiplex PCR assay. TCRdb obtained this table from immuneACCESS and retained in-frame rearrangements with V and J assigned. These tables miss some clones; where compared with another copy, unresolved V genes account for less than half of the shortfall, and the remainder is unexplained. This sample is represented by more than 75,000 clones; about 80% of them were singletons. Together, the top ten hold less than 6% of the sample. The sequenced sample was CD4+ or CD8+ T cells sorted from blood, obtained in a trial of the OX40 agonist ivuxolimab. The receptors were gathered from an adult with an advanced solid tumor such as melanoma, head and neck, liver or kidney cancer.

The rearrangement uses TRBV1 and TRBJ1-6. TRBV1 is a pseudogene segment. CDR3 length: 16 residues. The CDR3 DNA is TGCACCAGCAGCCAAGGGAACGGGGGAAATAATTCACCCCTCCACTTT. Its protein product is CTSSQGNGGNNSPLHF.

The rearrangement joins TRBV4-1 to TRBJ1-4; D may be TRBD1 (6 bases). CDR3 length equals 16 residues. The ends were cut back, 4 bases at V and 6 bases at J, with 18 bases in the middle. CDR1 is MGHRA and CDR2 is YSYEKL in the germline V gene. CDR3 in DNA: TGCGCCAGCAGCCTAGAGAGTACAGGGTATGATGAAAAACTGTTTTTT. This gives the protein CASSLESTGYDEKLFF.